Each of the 3 T cell receptor beta chains below was sequenced from the same sample in a study of blood T cell repertoires in COVID-19. Libraries were prepared by immunoSEQ multiplex PCR; TCRdb keeps only in-frame clonotypes and omits some of them. The sample lists 130,000 to 150,000 clones, approximately 80% occurring once. The material sequenced was peripheral blood. Receptor source: a woman aged 50 to 60 in a cohort sampled during active or convalescent COVID-19.

The chain employs TRBV27 and TRBJ1-5; 8 bases fit TRBD1. This CDR3 comprises 17 residues. Germline V gene data show CDR1 as MNHEY and CDR2 as SMNVEV (reference sequence). Losses at the gene ends were 3 bases for V and 2 bases for J; bases not matched to a gene: 9. The chain's CDR3 is CASSFASQGAGNQPQHF. The CDR3 bases are TGTGCCAGCAGTTTCGCCTCTCAGGGGGCAGGCAATCAGCCCCAGCATTTT.

The chain has TRBV4-3 and TRBJ2-3, with 9 bases aligning to TRBD1. CDR3 length: 14 amino acids. Per the germline V gene, CDR1 is LGHNA and CDR2 is YSLEER. The V and J ends lost 6 bases and 4 bases, in that order; junction bases with no gene match: 5. In DNA, the CDR3 is TGCGCCAGCAGACCCGGGACAGGGCCAGATACGCAGTATTTT. It translates to CASRPGTGPDTQYF.

This chain joins TRBV29-1 and TRBJ1-3, with D unclear. V gave up 3 bases and J gave up 2 bases, with 5 bases separating them. Per the germline V gene, CDR1 is SQVTM and CDR2 is ANQGSEA. The CDR3 length is 12 residues. DNA of the CDR3: TGCAGCGTTGACGGGACTGGAAACACCATATATTTT. Translated: CSVDGTGNTIYF. The full variable domain, completed using reference TRBV29-1 and TRBJ1-3, is SAVISQKPSRDICQRGTSLTIQCQVDSQVTMMFWYRQQPGQSLTLIATANQGSEATYESGFVIDKFPISRPNLTFSTLTVSNMSPEDSSIYLCSVDGTGNTIYFGEGSWLTVV.